This T cell receptor beta chain was identified in a study of blood T cell repertoires in COVID-19. Clones were sequenced by immunoSEQ multiplex PCR, and TCRdb holds only the in-frame ones, with some missing. The table has about 80,000 clones, approximately 88% seen once. This CDR3 contains 14 residues. Germline values: CDR1 MNHEY, CDR2 SMNVEV (reference sequence). V was trimmed by 6 bases and J by 3 bases, leaving 14 bases between them. The sequenced sample consisted of peripheral blood. The clonotype originates from a woman of 80 years or more with acute or convalescent COVID-19. The rearrangement uses TRBV27 and TRBJ1-2; D perhaps matches TRBD1 (5 bases). The CDR3 DNA sequence: TGTGCCAGCAGAGTTCTAGGGGAAGACTATGGCTACACCTTC. This translates into CASRVLGEDYGYTF.